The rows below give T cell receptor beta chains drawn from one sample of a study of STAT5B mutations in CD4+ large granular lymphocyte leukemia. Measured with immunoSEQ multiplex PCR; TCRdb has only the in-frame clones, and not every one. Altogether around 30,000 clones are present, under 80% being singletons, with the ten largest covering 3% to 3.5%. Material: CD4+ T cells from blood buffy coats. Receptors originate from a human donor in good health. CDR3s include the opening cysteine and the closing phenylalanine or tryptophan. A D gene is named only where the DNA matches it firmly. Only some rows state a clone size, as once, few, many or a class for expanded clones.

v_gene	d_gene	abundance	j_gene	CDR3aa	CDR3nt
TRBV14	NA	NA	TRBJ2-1	CASSQDLGSLNEQFF	TGTGCCAGCAGCCAAGATCTTGGAAGTTTAAATGAGCAGTTCTTC
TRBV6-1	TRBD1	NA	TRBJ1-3	CASSASPGQQVFSGNTIYF	TGTGCCAGCAGTGCCTCCCCGGGACAGCAAGTCTTCTCTGGAAACACCATATATTTT
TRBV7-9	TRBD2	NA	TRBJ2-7	CASSLTQGTSGRGTYEQYF	TGTGCCAGCAGCTTAACACAGGGGACTAGCGGGAGAGGTACCTACGAGCAGTACTTC
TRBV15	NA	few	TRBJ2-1	CATSRGLRGTSYNEQFF	TGTGCCACCAGCAGGGGCCTGAGGGGCACCTCCTACAATGAGCAGTTCTTC
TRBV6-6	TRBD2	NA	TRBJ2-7	CASSSPTSGSTYEQYF	TGTGCCAGCAGTTCCCCGACTAGCGGATCCACCTACGAGCAGTACTTC
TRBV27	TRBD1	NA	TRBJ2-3	CASSRSTGWSTDTQYF	TGTGCCAGCAGTAGATCGACAGGGTGGAGCACAGATACGCAGTATTTT
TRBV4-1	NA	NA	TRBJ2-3	CASSQGYGLGTDTQYF	TGCGCCAGCAGCCAAGGGTATGGACTTGGCACAGATACGCAGTATTTT
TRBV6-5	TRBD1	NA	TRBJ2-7	CASSLSPGTGDDEQYF	TGTGCCAGCAGTTTATCCCCCGGGACAGGGGACGACGAGCAGTACTTC
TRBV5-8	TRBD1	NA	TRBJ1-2	CASSWGSDRGSYGYTF	TGTGCCAGCAGTTGGGGATCGGACAGGGGCAGCTATGGCTACACCTTC
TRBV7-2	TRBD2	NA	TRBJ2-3	CASSLGRLAWDTQYF	TGTGCCAGCAGCTTAGGACGACTAGCTTGGGATACGCAGTATTTT
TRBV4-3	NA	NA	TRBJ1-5	CASSLRGDQPQHF	TGCGCCAGCAGCCTTAGGGGGGATCAGCCCCAGCATTTT
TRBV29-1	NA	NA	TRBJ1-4	CSVRAGTRGAFSEKLFF	TGCAGCGTTCGGGCAGGCACTCGGGGGGCGTTTAGTGAAAAACTGTTTTTT
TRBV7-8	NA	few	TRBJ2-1	CASSLRTSYNEQFF	TGTGCCAGCAGCTTACGGACAAGTTACAATGAGCAGTTCTTC
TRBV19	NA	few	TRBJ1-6	CASSIDRGKGRPLHF	TGTGCCAGTAGTATAGATCGAGGAAAAGGGAGACCCCTCCACTTT
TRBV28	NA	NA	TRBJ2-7	CASSSGDRLYEQYF	TGTGCCAGCAGTTCCGGGGACCGACTTTACGAGCAGTACTTC
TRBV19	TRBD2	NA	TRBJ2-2	CASRIAGVGTGELFF	TGTGCCAGTAGAATAGCGGGAGTGGGGACCGGGGAGCTGTTTTTT
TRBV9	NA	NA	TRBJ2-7	CASSVAPGEGYEQYF	TGTGCCAGCAGCGTAGCTCCGGGAGAGGGCTACGAGCAGTACTTC
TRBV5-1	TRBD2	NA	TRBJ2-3	CASRPSGRAQYF	TGCGCCAGCAGACCTAGCGGGAGGGCGCAGTATTTT
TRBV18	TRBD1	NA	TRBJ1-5	CASSRDRSFGEPQHF	TGTGCCAGCTCAAGGGACAGATCCTTTGGGGAGCCCCAGCATTTT
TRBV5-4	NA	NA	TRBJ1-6	CASRADLSGFGSPLHF	TGTGCCAGCAGGGCGGACCTTTCGGGCTTTGGTTCACCCCTCCACTTT
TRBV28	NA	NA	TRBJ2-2	CASSLGQNTGELFF	TGTGCCAGCAGTCTGGGACAGAACACCGGGGAGCTGTTTTTT
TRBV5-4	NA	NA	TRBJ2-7	CASSPGQNRSYEQYF	TGTGCCAGCAGCCCCGGACAGAACCGCTCCTACGAGCAGTACTTC
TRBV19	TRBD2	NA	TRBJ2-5	CASSLGLAGVETQYF	TGTGCCAGTAGTCTCGGACTAGCGGGAGTAGAGACCCAGTACTTC
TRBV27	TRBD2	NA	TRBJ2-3	CASSRAGPGLDVIGSTDTQYF	TGTGCCAGCAGTCGAGCGGGGCCGGGACTAGATGTAATTGGCAGCACAGATACGCAGTATTTT
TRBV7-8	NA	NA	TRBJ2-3	CASSTPADRSTDTQYF	TGTGCCAGCAGCACCCCCGCCGACAGGTCCACAGATACGCAGTATTTT
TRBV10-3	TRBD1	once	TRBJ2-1	CAIAGGAYNEQFF	TGTGCCATCGCAGGGGGCGCCTACAATGAGCAGTTCTTC
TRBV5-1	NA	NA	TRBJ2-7	CASSDARDTLF	TGCGCCAGCAGCGACGCCCGGGACACCCTGTTC
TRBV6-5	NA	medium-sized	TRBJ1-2	CASSGRANYGYTF	TGTGCCAGCAGCGGGAGGGCGAACTATGGCTACACCTTC
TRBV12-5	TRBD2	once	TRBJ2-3	CASGSGLGTDTQYF	TGTGCTAGTGGTTCCGGACTAGGTACAGATACGCAGTATTTT
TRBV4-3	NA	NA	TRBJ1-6	CASSPQPRTSRSSSYNSPLHF	TGCGCCAGCAGCCCGCAACCTCGGACATCTAGGTCGAGCTCCTATAATTCACCCCTCCACTTT
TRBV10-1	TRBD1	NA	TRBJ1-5	CASREDRGGNQPQHF	TGCGCCAGCAGGGAAGACAGGGGAGGCAATCAGCCCCAGCATTTT
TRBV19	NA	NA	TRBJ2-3	CASSMGMGTDTQYF	TGTGCCAGTAGTATGGGCATGGGCACAGATACGCAGTATTTT
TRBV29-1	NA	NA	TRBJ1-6	CSVETAVCNSPLHF	TGCAGCGTTGAAACGGCAGTCTGTAATTCACCCCTCCACTTT
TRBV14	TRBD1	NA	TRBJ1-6	CASSPTGNSPLHF	TGTGCCAGCAGCCCGACAGGGAATTCACCCCTCCACTTT
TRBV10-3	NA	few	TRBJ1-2	CAISDERSGYTF	TGTGCCATCAGTGACGAACGATCGGGCTACACCTTC
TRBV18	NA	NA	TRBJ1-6	CASSPQGGQALSPLHF	TGTGCCAGCTCACCACAGGGAGGGCAGGCTTTGTCACCCCTCCACTTT
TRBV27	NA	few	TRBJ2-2	CASNNPNTGELFF	TGTGCCAGCAATAACCCGAACACCGGGGAGCTGTTTTTT
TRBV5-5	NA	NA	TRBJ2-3	CASSLAGINTDTQYF	TGTGCCAGCAGCTTGGCTGGAATTAACACAGATACGCAGTATTTT
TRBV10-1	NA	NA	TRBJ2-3	CASSDSTDTQYF	TGCGCCAGCAGTGATAGCACAGATACGCAGTATTTT
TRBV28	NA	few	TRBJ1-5	CASSLLGGNQPQHF	TGTGCCAGCAGTTTATTAGGGGGCAATCAGCCCCAGCATTTT
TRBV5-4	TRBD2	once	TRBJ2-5	CASSPILAGGQETQYF	TGTGCCAGCAGCCCCATACTAGCGGGAGGGCAAGAGACCCAGTACTTC
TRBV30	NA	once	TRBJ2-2	CAWIRTPNTGELFF	TGTGCCTGGATCAGGACACCAAACACCGGGGAGCTGTTTTTT
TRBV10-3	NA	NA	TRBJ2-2	CAISVGGANTGELFF	TGTGCCATCAGTGTCGGGGGTGCGAACACCGGGGAGCTGTTTTTT
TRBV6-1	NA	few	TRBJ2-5	CASSETRVPRETQYF	TGTGCCAGCAGTGAAACTAGGGTTCCCCGGGAGACCCAGTACTTC
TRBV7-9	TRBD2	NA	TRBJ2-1	CASSLGSGIVNEQFF	TGTGCCAGCAGCTTAGGTAGCGGGATCGTCAATGAGCAGTTCTTC
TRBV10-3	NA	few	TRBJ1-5	CAIKRDSNQPQHF	TGTGCCATCAAAAGGGATAGCAATCAGCCCCAGCATTTT
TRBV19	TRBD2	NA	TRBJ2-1	CASSLRTSGRVRKYNEQFF	TGTGCCAGTAGTCTCCGGACTAGCGGGAGGGTACGAAAGTACAATGAGCAGTTCTTC
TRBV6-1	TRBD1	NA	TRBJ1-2	CASRSDRDSHGYTF	TGTGCCAGCAGATCGGACAGGGACTCTCACGGCTACACCTTC
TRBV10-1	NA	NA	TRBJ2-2	CASSDGVSGELFF	TGCGCCAGCAGTGACGGGGTTAGCGGGGAGCTGTTTTTT
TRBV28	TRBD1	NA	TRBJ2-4	CASSLEGAVKNIQYF	TGTGCCAGCAGTTTAGAGGGGGCGGTCAAAAACATTCAGTACTTC
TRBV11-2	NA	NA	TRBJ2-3	CASSLRIQTDTQYF	TGTGCCAGCAGCTTGAGGATCCAAACAGATACGCAGTATTTT
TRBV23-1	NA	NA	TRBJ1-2	CASSQFGWAQDGYTF	TGCGCCAGCAGTCAATTCGGGTGGGCTCAGGACGGCTACACCTTC
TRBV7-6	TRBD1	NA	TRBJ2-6	CASSLAPPGQGQGSGANVLTF	TGTGCCAGCAGCTTAGCGCCCCCGGGACAGGGTCAGGGTTCTGGGGCCAACGTCCTGACTTTC
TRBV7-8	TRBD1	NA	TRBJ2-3	CASSLDRRDTQYF	TGTGCCAGCAGCTTGGACAGGAGAGATACGCAGTATTTT
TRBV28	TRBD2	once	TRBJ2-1	CASRLAGGLSNEQFF	TGTGCCAGCAGATTAGCGGGAGGCCTTTCCAATGAGCAGTTCTTC
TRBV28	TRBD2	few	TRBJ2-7	CASSPIRLAGELEQYF	TGTGCCAGCAGCCCCATTCGCCTAGCGGGAGAACTCGAGCAGTACTTC
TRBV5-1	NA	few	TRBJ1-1	CATNQGLVNTEAFF	TGCGCCACGAATCAGGGGTTGGTGAACACTGAAGCTTTCTTT